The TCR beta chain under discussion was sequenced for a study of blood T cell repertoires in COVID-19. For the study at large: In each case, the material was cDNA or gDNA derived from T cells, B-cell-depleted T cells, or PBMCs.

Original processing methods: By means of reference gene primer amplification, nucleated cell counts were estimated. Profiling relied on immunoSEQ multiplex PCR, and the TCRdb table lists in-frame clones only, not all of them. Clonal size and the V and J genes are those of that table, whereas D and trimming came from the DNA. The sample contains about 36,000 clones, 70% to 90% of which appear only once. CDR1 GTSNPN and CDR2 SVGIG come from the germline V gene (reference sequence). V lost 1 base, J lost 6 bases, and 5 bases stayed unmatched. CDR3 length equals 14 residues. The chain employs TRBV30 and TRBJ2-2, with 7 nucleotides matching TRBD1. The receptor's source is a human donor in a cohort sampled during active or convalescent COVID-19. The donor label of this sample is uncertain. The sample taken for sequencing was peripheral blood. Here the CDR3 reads CAWSAGTEAGELFF. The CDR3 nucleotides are TGTGCCTGGAGTGCCGGGACAGAAGCCGGGGAGCTGTTTTTT.